What follows describes a single T cell receptor (beta chain). Its target is unknown. The sample holds other DNA sequences that translate to the same CDR3. The study ran the assay at deep level. Sequencing used immunoSEQ multiplex PCR; TCRdb keeps in-frame clones, though not all of them. The sample shows about 2 million clones, around 95% of them seen only once. The record originates from a study of shared clonotypes between healthy human individuals. Study information: Each donor contributed plates that comprised three CD4 naive, three CD4 memory, two CD8 naive and one CD8 memory.

Study conclusions and caveats: Exclusively blood specimens were collected; tissue repertoires likely differ.

The CDR3 loop spans 12 amino acids. Trimming removed 0 bases at V and 6 bases at J, with 6 bases between. Germline values: CDR1 SGHRS, CDR2 YFSETQ. This clonotype originated in a man between 18 and 35 years old in good health. The sequencing input was naive CD4+ T cells sorted from blood. Documented subset: CD45RA+ positively selected. The genes are TRBV5-1 and TRBJ1-2, with D possibly matching TRBD1 (6 bases). CDR3 nucleotides: TGCGCCAGCAGCTTGGGACAGGATGGCTACACCTTC. The encoded protein is CASSLGQDGYTF.